One and the same sample provided the 21 T cell receptor beta chains below, sequenced in a study of cytomegalovirus exposure and HLA in healthy donors. Primers: 60 Vbeta forward and 13 Jbeta reverse. The data were produced by immunoSEQ multiplex PCR, yet TCRdb's version contains in-frame clones alone and is incomplete. The sample shows over 75,000 clones, around nine tenths of them seen only once. Sequenced material: PBMCs. Receptor source: a man aged 25 to 40 in good health and CMV-seropositive.

This clone was recorded only once. The DNA for the CDR3 is TGTGCCATCAGTGAGCCGCCCAGGGATGGCTACACCTTC. This sequence encodes CAISEPPRDGYTF. The rearrangement joins TRBV10-3 to TRBJ1-2; tentative D call: TRBD1 (5 bases). The CDR3 contains 13 residues. V lost 2 bases to trimming and J lost 6 bases, with 10 bases between them. CDR1 is ENHRY and CDR2 is SYGVKD in the germline V gene.

This rearrangement joins TRBV7-8 to TRBJ1-4; D is ambiguous. The CDR3 is 16 amino acids. Germline V lookup: CDR1 SGHVS, CDR2 FQNEAQ. The V end lost 5 bases, the J end lost 5 bases, and 18 bases lay between the germline ends. CDR3 protein: CASSPKALWENEKLFF. DNA of the CDR3: TGTGCCAGCAGCCCAAAAGCCTTGTGGGAGAATGAAAAACTGTTTTTT.

The gene calls are TRBV30 and TRBJ2-5; TRBD2 aligns across 12 bases. The germline V gene encodes CDR1 GTSNPN and CDR2 SVGIG (reference sequence). The junction had 2 bases not matched to a gene; V was cut back by 2 bases and J by 4 bases. The CDR3 has 14 residues. The CDR3 spells CAWSKLAGGETQYF. DNA for the CDR3: TGTGCCTGGAGTAAACTAGCGGGAGGAGAGACCCAGTACTTC.

This chain connects TRBV10-1 to TRBJ2-1, with 16 bases aligning to TRBD2. This CDR3 contains 15 residues. V lost 3 bases to trimming and J lost 8 bases; unmatched junction nucleotides: 1. The V gene's germline CDR1 is WNHNN and CDR2 SYGVQD (reference sequence). The CDR3 DNA sequence: TGCGCCAGCAGTGAAGGGACTAGCGGGAGGGATGAGCAGTTCTTC. Translated: CASSEGTSGRDEQFF.

The chain has TRBV6-1 and TRBJ1-2, with 9 bases matching TRBD1. The CDR3 sequence is 16 residues long. The germline V gene encodes CDR1 MNHNS and CDR2 SASEGT. Trimming cost V 2 bases and J 4 bases; bases outside gene matches: 8. The CDR3 bases are TGTGCCAGCAGTGAATTTTGGGACAGGGATTCCTATGGCTACACCTTC. Protein product: CASSEFWDRDSYGYTF.

The J gene is TRBJ2-3, the V gene TRBV5-1, with D possibly TRBD1 on 6 matching bases. The CDR3 extends over 14 amino acids. The ends were cut back, 0 bases at V and 6 bases at J, with 11 bases in the middle. Germline loops: CDR1 SGHRS, CDR2 YFSETQ. The CDR3 loop is CASSLVQGDDTQYF. As DNA, the CDR3 is TGCGCCAGCAGCTTGGTACAGGGTGACGATACGCAGTATTTT. Supplemented by reference TRBV5-1 and TRBJ2-3, the full variable domain reads KAGVTQTPRYLIKTRGQQVTLSCSPISGHRSVSWYQQTPGQGLQFLFEYFSETQRNKGNFPGRFSGRQFSNSRSEMNVSTLELGDSALYLCASSLVQGDDTQYFGPGTRLTVL.

The chain recombines TRBV10-3 with TRBJ2-3, with 8 bases aligning to TRBD2. Germline assignment: CDR1 ENHRY and CDR2 SYGVKD. After removal of 5 bases from V and 0 bases from J, the junction contained 1 base not matched to a gene. There are 14 residues in the CDR3. Here the CDR3 reads CAISPSGSTDTQYF. Here the CDR3 DNA reads TGTGCCATCAGTCCTAGCGGGAGCACAGATACGCAGTATTTT.

The chain combines TRBV5-6 with TRBJ2-6; no clear D. This CDR3 contains 15 residues. V lost 4 bases and J 1 base, leaving 9 bases between the germline ends. Per the germline V gene, CDR1 is SGHDT and CDR2 is YYEEEE. The CDR3, as DNA: TGTGCCAGCAGCCCGGTAGAATCTGGGGCCAACGTCCTGACTTTC. Its protein product is CASSPVESGANVLTF.

This clone has a handful of counts. V is TRBV5-1 and J is TRBJ2-7; 9 positions match TRBD2. Germline values: CDR1 SGHRS, CDR2 YFSETQ. The CDR3 loop spans 14 amino acids. V lost 3 bases, J lost 4 bases, and 5 bases stayed unmatched. CDR3: CASSSLAGPYEQYF. The CDR3, as DNA: TGCGCCAGCAGCTCACTAGCGGGTCCTTACGAGCAGTACTTC.

The chain links TRBV28 to TRBJ2-7; 9 bases line up with TRBD2. V was clipped by 9 bases and J by 6 bases; unmatched bases: 9. Germline values: CDR1 MDHEN, CDR2 SYDVKM. CDR3 length equals 13 residues. This CDR3 reads CASLAGRGGEQYF. CDR3 coding DNA: TGTGCCAGTCTAGCGGGACGGGGGGGCGAGCAGTACTTC.

This chain links TRBV29-1 with TRBJ2-7, with 8 bases aligning to TRBD2. V trimming: 4 bases; J trimming: 1 base; junction bases outside the gene matches: 3. Germline V gene lookup returns CDR1 SQVTM and CDR2 ANQGSEA. CDR3 length: 13 residues. The CDR3 nucleotides read TGCAGCGTTGGTGCTAGCGGGTCCTACGAGCAGTACTTC. Its protein product is CSVGASGSYEQYF.

This sequence joins TRBV19 and TRBJ2-7; 10 bases fit TRBD1. Unmatched junction bases numbered 11, after V lost 5 bases and J lost 4 bases. The germline CDR1 and CDR2 sequences are LNHDA and SQIVND (reference sequence). The CDR3 extends over 16 amino acids. The CDR3 coding sequence is TGTGCCAGTAGTCATGGGCTCGGGACAGGGGTTTACGAGCAGTACTTC. Its translation: CASSHGLGTGVYEQYF.

The chain carries TRBV19 and TRBJ1-2; 12 bases line up with TRBD1. The CDR3 is 17 residues long. Trimming removed 5 bases from V and 4 bases from J; junction bases left unmatched: 11. Germline CDR1 is LNHDA and CDR2 is SQIVND (reference sequence). The CDR3 sequence is CASSSRGGTGGAYGYTF. The CDR3 DNA reads TGTGCCAGTAGTTCACGTGGTGGGACAGGGGGCGCCTATGGCTACACCTTC.

The gene calls are TRBV29-1 and TRBJ2-3; possibly TRBD2 for D (5 bases). The V end was cut by 4 bases, the J end by 4 bases, with 12 bases between. The CDR3 is made up of 13 amino acids. The germline V gene has CDR1 SQVTM and CDR2 ANQGSEA. The CDR3 sequence is CSVGGNGADTQYF. The CDR3, as DNA: TGCAGCGTTGGAGGGAATGGGGCAGATACGCAGTATTTT.

The V call is TRBV25-1, the J call TRBJ2-3, with TRBD1 as a possible D gene (5 bases). The CDR3 is 14 amino acids. The ends were cut back, 2 bases at V and 3 bases at J, with 9 bases in the middle. Germline CDR1 reads MGHDK; CDR2 reads SYGVNS. The CDR3 protein is CASSEPRQTDTQYF. CDR3 sequence (DNA): TGTGCCAGCAGTGAACCTAGACAGACAGATACGCAGTATTTT.

The chain couples TRBV19 to TRBJ2-7; 10 bases map to TRBD1. The CDR3 has 15 residues. Unmatched junction bases numbered 7, after V lost 6 bases and J lost 2 bases. Germline loops: CDR1 LNHDA, CDR2 SQIVND (reference sequence). CDR3 sequence: CASRSGQGKTYEQYF. As DNA, the CDR3 is TGTGCCAGTAGATCGGGACAGGGGAAAACCTACGAGCAGTACTTC.

The count of this clone is one. The V call is TRBV29-1, the J call TRBJ1-4, with TRBD1 matching over 9 bases. Germline loops: CDR1 SQVTM, CDR2 ANQGSEA. V lost 6 bases and J lost 8; bases outside the gene matches: 4. There are 12 residues in the CDR3. Here the CDR3 DNA reads TGCAGCGTACAGGGGGCAGAGGAAAAACTGTTTTTT. Translated, it gives CSVQGAEEKLFF.

The chain joins TRBV5-6 to TRBJ2-3, with 8 bases matching TRBD2. V lost 3 bases to trimming and J lost 1 base; unmatched junction nucleotides: 1. Looked up from germline, CDR1 is SGHDT and CDR2 is YYEEEE. The length of the CDR3 is 14 residues. DNA of the CDR3: TGTGCCAGCAGCTCGACTAGCGGCACAGATACGCAGTATTTT. It translates to CASSSTSGTDTQYF. Based on the CDR3 plus reference TRBV5-6 and TRBJ2-3, the full variable domain is DAGVTQSPTHLIKTRGQQVTLRCSPKSGHDTVSWYQQALGQGPQFIFQYYEEEERQRGNFPDRFSGHQFPNYSSELNVNALLLGDSALYLCASSSTSGTDTQYFGPGTRLTVL.

The chain couples TRBV5-1 to TRBJ2-2; no reliable D call. V dropped 0 bases and J dropped 0 bases, with 9 bases sitting between them. This CDR3 has 16 residues. Germline V lookup: CDR1 SGHRS, CDR2 YFSETQ. The CDR3 coding sequence is TGCGCCAGCAGCTTGGTTAGCCCCACGAACACCGGGGAGCTGTTTTTT. It is translated as CASSLVSPTNTGELFF.

Remarks on this clone: At one end the junction does not follow the germline gene, possibly because of a read error. This chain connects TRBV7-2 to TRBJ2-7; the match to TRBD2 covers 12 bases. The CDR3 consists of 15 residues. CDR1 SGHTA and CDR2 FQGNSA come from the germline V gene. CDR3 residues: CASSLELAGGYEQYF. The DNA for the CDR3 is TGTGCCAGCAGTTTAGAACTAGCGGGAGGCTACGAGCAGTACTTC.

This clone was recorded a few times. For the CDR3, the DNA is TGTGCCATCAGTGGGGCGTTGAGCTCCTACAATGAGCAGTTCTTC. Translated, it gives CAISGALSSYNEQFF. The chain recombines TRBV10-3 with TRBJ2-1, with unresolved D. Per germline, CDR1 ENHRY and CDR2 SYGVKD. The V end lost 4 bases, the J end lost 0 bases, and 10 bases lay between the germline ends. CDR3 size: 15 residues.